A selection of T cell receptor beta chains follows, all from one sample in a study of blood T cells in healthy people across ages. TCRdb called the 5' RACE reads again in MiXCR, with one record for every CDR3 protein. The sample yields nearly 800,000 distinct CDR3 sequences, roughly 56% seen once. The sequenced sample was blood. The receptors stem from a man aged 35-49 years in good health. CDR3s include the opening cysteine and the closing phenylalanine or tryptophan. The order of the fields is J gene, CDR3 length, clone size, D gene, V gene, CDR3 protein, CDR3 DNA. A D gene is named only where the DNA matches it firmly. The size field is filled for only some rows; it gives once, few, many or a size class.

TRBJ2-1 | 14 | - | - | TRBV7-3 | CASSLNMRPNEQFF | TGTGCCAGCAGCTTAAATATGCGCCCCAATGAGCAGTTCTTC
TRBJ1-2 | 14 | few | TRBD1 | TRBV12-3/TRBV12-4 | CASARTGINYGYTF | TGTGCCAGCGCGAGGACAGGAATTAACTATGGCTACACCTTC
TRBJ2-5 | 16 | few | - | TRBV5-1 | CASSLADTNRQETQYF | TGCGCCAGCAGCTTGGCGGACACAAACCGTCAAGAGACCCAGTACTTC
TRBJ1-2 | 12 | few | - | TRBV28 | CASTGNSYGYTF | TGTGCCAGCACGGGAAACAGCTATGGCTACACCTTC
TRBJ2-3 | 17 | - | TRBD2 | TRBV5-1 | CASSLDPLAGGRDTQYF | TGCGCCAGCAGCTTGGATCCCCTAGCGGGGGGGAGGGATACGCAGTATTTT
TRBJ2-3 | 13 | - | - | TRBV27 | CASSGHNAATQYF | TGTGCCAGCTCTGGTCACAATGCAGCTACGCAGTATTTT
TRBJ1-5 | 15 | - | - | TRBV12-3/TRBV12-4 | CASSPRQLSNQPQHF | TGTGCCAGCAGTCCCAGACAGCTTAGCAATCAGCCCCAGCATTTT
TRBJ2-1 | 15 | - | - | TRBV20-1 | CSASILTGIYNEQFF | TGCAGTGCTTCTATCCTGACTGGTATCTACAATGAGCAGTTCTTC
TRBJ2-1 | 17 | - | TRBD1 | TRBV5-1 | CASSTYRGTGDNNEQFF | TGCGCCAGCAGCACTTATCGCGGGACAGGGGATAACAATGAGCAGTTCTTC
TRBJ2-3 | 15 | - | TRBD1 | TRBV7-2 | CASSYQQGIADTQYF | TGTGCCAGCAGCTATCAACAGGGGATCGCAGATACGCAGTATTTT
TRBJ2-7 | 13 | many | - | TRBV20-1 | CSAETGQLYEQYF | TGCAGTGCAGAAACGGGACAACTATACGAGCAGTACTTC
TRBJ1-1 | 16 | once | TRBD1 | TRBV11-2 | CASRPGQGFPNTEAFF | TGTGCCAGCAGACCTGGACAGGGCTTTCCGAACACTGAAGCTTTCTTT
TRBJ2-5 | 14 | - | - | TRBV5-1 | CASSLAGVSATQYF | TGCGCCAGCAGCTTGGCGGGGGTATCGGCGACCCAGTACTTC
TRBJ2-1 | 16 | - | TRBD2 | TRBV12-3/TRBV12-4 | CASRTKAGGGPNEQFF | TGTGCCAGCAGGACCAAAGCGGGGGGCGGACCTAATGAGCAGTTCTTC
TRBJ2-1 | 14 | - | - | TRBV20-1 | CSARRGASYNEQFF | TGCAGTGCTAGACGGGGGGCTAGCTACAATGAGCAGTTCTTC
TRBJ2-4 | 15 | few | - | TRBV20-1 | CSARQTFLAKNIQYF | TGCAGTGCTAGACAGACTTTTCTAGCCAAAAACATTCAGTACTTC
TRBJ2-1 | 16 | - | TRBD2 | TRBV7-3 | CASSLTLAGGGNEQFF | TGTGCCAGCAGCTTGACTCTAGCGGGCGGGGGCAATGAGCAGTTCTTC
TRBJ2-3 | 16 | few | TRBD2 | TRBV11-2 | CASSLGLLAGTDTQYF | TGTGCCAGCAGCTTAGGTTTACTAGCGGGCACAGATACGCAGTATTTT
TRBJ2-7 | 13 | few | - | TRBV7-9 | CASSTGTLYEQYF | TGTGCTAGCAGCACCGGGACACTATACGAGCAGTACTTC
TRBJ2-7 | 13 | - | - | TRBV20-1 | CSARGESHYEQYF | TGCAGTGCTAGGGGGGAGTCCCACTACGAGCAGTACTTC
TRBJ2-6 | 17 | - | - | TRBV13 | CASSLGGTVSGANVLTF | TGTGCCAGCAGCTTGGGCGGGACCGTCTCTGGGGCCAACGTCCTGACTTTC
TRBJ2-4 | 18 | - | TRBD1 | TRBV7-9 | CASSLGTGDLLAKNIQYF | TGTGCCAGCAGCTTAGGGACAGGGGACCTCTTAGCCAAAAACATTCAGTACTTC
TRBJ2-5 | 14 | few | TRBD2 | TRBV7-3 | CASSPSGNQETQYF | TGTGCCAGCAGCCCGAGCGGGAACCAAGAGACCCAGTACTTC
TRBJ1-4 | 16 | few | - | TRBV7-9 | CASSLGRDAGNEKLFF | TGTGCCAGCAGCTTAGGCCGGGACGCCGGGAATGAAAAACTGTTTTTT
TRBJ2-2 | 15 | few | - | TRBV7-2 | CASSLAGLSTGELFF | TGTGCCAGCAGCTTAGCCGGCTTATCCACCGGGGAGCTGTTTTTT
TRBJ2-7 | 15 | few | - | TRBV7-2 | CASSLGIGIPNEQYF | TGTGCCAGCAGCTTAGGTATCGGGATCCCCAACGAGCAGTACTTC
TRBJ2-1 | 16 | - | - | TRBV6-2/TRBV6-3 | CASSYSRGPPYNEQFF | TGTGCCAGCAGTTACTCCAGGGGCCCCCCCTACAATGAGCAGTTCTTC
TRBJ2-5 | 16 | - | - | TRBV28 | CASSPIGLAFQETQYF | TGTGCCAGCAGTCCCATAGGGTTGGCTTTCCAAGAGACCCAGTACTTC
TRBJ2-3 | 17 | few | TRBD2 | TRBV7-2 | CASSFSATGGPPDTQYF | TGTGCCAGCAGCTTCAGTGCAACGGGAGGGCCCCCAGATACGCAGTATTTT
TRBJ2-6 | 14 | once | - | TRBV27 | CASMGSRGANVLTF | TGTGCCAGCATGGGAAGTCGGGGGGCCAACGTCCTGACTTTC
TRBJ2-7 | 14 | once | - | TRBV14 | CASSQDHGVGEQYF | TGTGCCAGCAGCCAAGATCATGGGGTGGGGGAGCAGTACTTC
TRBJ2-1 | 12 | few | TRBD1 | TRBV11-2 | CASSQFRGSQFF | TGTGCCAGCAGCCAATTCAGGGGGAGTCAGTTCTTC
TRBJ2-1 | 14 | - | - | TRBV5-1 | CASSFGDADNEQFF | TGCGCCAGCAGCTTCGGGGACGCCGACAATGAGCAGTTCTTC
TRBJ1-2 | 15 | few | - | TRBV28 | CASSFSPEKSGGYTF | TGTGCCAGCAGTTTTAGCCCGGAGAAGTCGGGTGGCTACACCTTC
TRBJ1-2 | 15 | - | - | TRBV4-2 | CASSRPGAIDYGYTF | TGTGCCAGCAGCCGCCCTGGGGCGATTGACTATGGCTACACCTTC
TRBJ2-3 | 15 | - | - | TRBV7-2 | CASSLARGITDTQYF | TGTGCCAGCAGCTTGGCGAGGGGGATCACAGATACGCAGTATTTT
TRBJ2-5 | 13 | - | - | TRBV20-1 | CSARQVVEETQYF | TGCAGTGCTAGACAGGTGGTGGAGGAGACCCAGTACTTC
TRBJ2-2 | 14 | - | - | TRBV11-3 | CASSLGGDTGELFF | TGTGCCAGCAGCTTAGGGGGAGACACCGGGGAGCTGTTTTTT
TRBJ1-2 | 13 | - | - | TRBV6-5 | CASSYKGDYGYTF | TGTGCCAGCAGTTACAAGGGTGACTATGGCTACACCTTC
TRBJ1-4 | 13 | - | - | TRBV28 | CASTPGGDEKLFF | TGTGCCAGCACCCCTGGGGGCGATGAAAAACTGTTTTTT
TRBJ2-5 | 14 | few | - | TRBV5-1 | CASSVDAAQETQYF | TGCGCCAGCAGCGTGGATGCAGCCCAAGAGACCCAGTACTTC
TRBJ1-6 | 13 | - | - | TRBV27 | CASSLSRNSPLHF | TGTGCCAGCAGTTTATCCAGGAATTCACCCCTCCACTTT
TRBJ1-4 | 14 | once | - | TRBV20-1 | CSARARDRDEKLFF | TGCAGTGCTAGGGCCCGGGATAGAGATGAAAAACTGTTTTTT
TRBJ2-5 | 20 | once | TRBD1 | TRBV2 | CASSEVTRDRARPKQETQYF | TGTGCCAGCAGTGAAGTGACGCGGGACAGGGCCAGGCCAAAGCAAGAGACCCAGTACTTC
TRBJ2-7 | 14 | few | - | TRBV6-2/TRBV6-3 | CASSSTGDYYEQYF | TGTGCCAGCAGCTCTACAGGCGATTACTACGAGCAGTACTTC
TRBJ2-5 | 14 | - | - | TRBV5-4 | CASTTDYSQETQYF | TGTGCCAGCACCACCGACTACTCCCAAGAGACCCAGTACTTC
TRBJ2-3 | 18 | - | TRBD2 | TRBV11-3 | CASSLDRPRTSGTDTQYF | TGTGCCAGCAGCTTAGATCGGCCACGGACTAGCGGCACAGATACGCAGTATTTT
TRBJ1-1 | 14 | - | - | TRBV6-5 | CASSLGPKNTEAFF | TGTGCCAGCAGCCTGGGACCGAAGAACACTGAAGCTTTCTTT
TRBJ2-4 | 14 | few | - | TRBV4-3 | CASSQAEQGNIQYF | TGCGCCAGCAGCCAAGCTGAACAGGGAAACATTCAGTACTTC
TRBJ2-1 | 14 | - | TRBD1 | TRBV27 | CASSLEGAYDEQFF | TGTGCCAGCAGTTTAGAGGGGGCTTATGATGAGCAGTTCTTC
TRBJ2-7 | 14 | - | TRBD2 | TRBV12-3/TRBV12-4 | CASTLGLVNYEQYF | TGTGCCAGCACCCTGGGACTAGTAAACTACGAGCAGTACTTC
TRBJ2-3 | 14 | - | - | TRBV28 | CASSLWTGGDTQYF | TGTGCCAGCAGTTTATGGACAGGCGGGGATACGCAGTATTTT
TRBJ1-5 | 14 | - | - | TRBV28 | CASSPRTYNQPQHF | TGTGCCAGCAGTCCTAGGACCTACAATCAGCCCCAGCATTTT